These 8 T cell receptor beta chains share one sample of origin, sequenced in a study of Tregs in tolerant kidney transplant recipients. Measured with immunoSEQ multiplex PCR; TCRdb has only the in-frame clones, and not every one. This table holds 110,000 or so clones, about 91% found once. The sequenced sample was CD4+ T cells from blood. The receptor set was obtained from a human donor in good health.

The CDR3: CASSTLGDRGETQYF. The CDR3 bases are TGTGCCAGTAGTACCCTCGGGGACAGGGGAGAGACCCAGTACTTC. V is TRBV19 and J is TRBJ2-5; TRBD1 agrees at 10 bases. The CDR3 has 15 residues. The junction had 6 bases not matched to a gene; V was cut back by 4 bases and J by 4 bases. Germline CDR1 reads LNHDA; CDR2 reads SQIVND (reference sequence).

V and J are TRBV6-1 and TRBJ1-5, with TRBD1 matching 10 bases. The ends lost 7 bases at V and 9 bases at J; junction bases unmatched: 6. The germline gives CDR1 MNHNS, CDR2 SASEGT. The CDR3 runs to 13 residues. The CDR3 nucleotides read TGTGCCAGCACCGGGACAGGGGAGTTGCCCCAGCATTTT. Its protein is CASTGTGELPQHF.

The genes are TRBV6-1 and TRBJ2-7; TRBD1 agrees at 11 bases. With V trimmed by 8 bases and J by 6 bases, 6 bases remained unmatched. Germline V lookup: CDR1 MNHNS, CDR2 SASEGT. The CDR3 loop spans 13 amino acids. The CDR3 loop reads CASGGDRGFEQYF. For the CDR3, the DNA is TGTGCCAGCGGAGGGGACAGGGGGTTCGAGCAGTACTTC.

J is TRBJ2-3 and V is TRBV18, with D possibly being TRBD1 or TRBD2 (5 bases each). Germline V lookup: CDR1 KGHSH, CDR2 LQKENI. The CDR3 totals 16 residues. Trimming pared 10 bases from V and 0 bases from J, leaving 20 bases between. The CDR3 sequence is CATISSLGRSTDTQYF. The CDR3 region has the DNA TGTGCCACCATTTCGTCTTTGGGACGTAGCACAGATACGCAGTATTTT.

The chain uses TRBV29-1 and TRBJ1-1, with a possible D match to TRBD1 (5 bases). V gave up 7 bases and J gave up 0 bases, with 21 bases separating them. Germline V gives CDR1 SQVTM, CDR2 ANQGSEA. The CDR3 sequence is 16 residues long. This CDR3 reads CSGTTKQGSLNTEAFF. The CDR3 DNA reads TGCAGCGGAACCACGAAGCAGGGTAGCCTGAACACTGAAGCTTTCTTT. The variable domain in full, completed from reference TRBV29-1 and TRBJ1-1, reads SAVISQKPSRDICQRGTSLTIQCQVDSQVTMMFWYRQQPGQSLTLIATANQGSEATYESGFVIDKFPISRPNLTFSTLTVSNMSPEDSSIYLCSGTTKQGSLNTEAFFGQGTRLTVV.

The CDR3 DNA is TGTGCCAGCTCACCGGTGGCTAGCGGGGGGGCTTCCTACGAGCAGTACTTC. The encoded protein is CASSPVASGGASYEQYF. The chain employs TRBV18 and TRBJ2-7; 12 bases match TRBD2. This CDR3 has 17 amino acids. The V gene's germline CDR1 is KGHSH and CDR2 LQKENI. V shed 3 bases, J shed 1 base, and the junction held 7 bases outside the gene matches.

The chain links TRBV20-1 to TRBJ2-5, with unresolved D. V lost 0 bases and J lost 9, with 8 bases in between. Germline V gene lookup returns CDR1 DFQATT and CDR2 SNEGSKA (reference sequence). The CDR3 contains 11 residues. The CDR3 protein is CSARDRRSQYF. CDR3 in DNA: TGCAGTGCTAGAGACCGACGGTCCCAGTACTTC.

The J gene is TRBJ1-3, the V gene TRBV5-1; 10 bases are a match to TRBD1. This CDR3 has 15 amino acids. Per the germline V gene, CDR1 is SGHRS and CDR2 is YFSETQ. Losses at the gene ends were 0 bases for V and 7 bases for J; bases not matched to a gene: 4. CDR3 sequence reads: CASSLVGQGSNTIYF. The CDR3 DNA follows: TGCGCCAGCAGCTTGGTGGGACAGGGGAGCAACACCATATATTTT.